Presented here are 10 T cell receptor beta chains from one specimen sequenced in a study of high-grade serous ovarian cancer treatment subgroups. The table came from immunoSEQ multiplex PCR; TCRdb's copy has only in-frame clones and leaves some out. The table has some 1,000 clones, about 78% seen once. Tumor samples were taken before definitive surgery or chemotherapy. The specimen was tumor tissue. The receptors come from a human donor with high-grade serous ovarian cancer.

V gene TRBV28 combines with J gene TRBJ2-2; the D is unclear. Germline V lookup: CDR1 MDHEN, CDR2 SYDVKM. V was trimmed by 3 bases and J by 7 bases, leaving 12 bases between them. This CDR3 is built from 14 residues. The CDR3 region has the DNA TGTGCCAGCAGTTTCCCTTGGTCTAACGGGGAGCTGTTTTTT. As protein: CASSFPWSNGELFF.

The rearrangement uses TRBV11-2 and TRBJ2-1; D remains ambiguous. Germline V gives CDR1 SGHAT, CDR2 FQNNGV. The CDR3 covers 13 residues. The V gene lost 0 bases and the J gene lost 7 bases, with 7 bases spanning the gap. CDR3 bases: TGTGCCAGCAGCTTAGACTTTAGAAATGAGCAGTTCTTC. It yields the protein CASSLDFRNEQFF. Combining the CDR3 with reference TRBV11-2 and TRBJ2-1 gives the whole variable domain EAGVAQSPRYKIIEKRQSVAFWCNPISGHATLYWYQQILGQGPKLLIQFQNNGVVDDSQLPKDRFSAERLKGVDSTLKIQPAKLEDSAVYLCASSLDFRNEQFFGPGTRLTVL.

The genes are TRBV11-2 and TRBJ2-3; 9 bases align to TRBD2. J lost 5 bases, V lost 6 bases, and 12 bases had no gene match. The CDR3 runs to 16 residues. The germline CDR1 and CDR2 sequences are SGHAT and FQNNGV. In DNA, the CDR3 is TGTGCCAGCAGAAGGGTACTAGCGGGCTCAGTAGATACGCAGTATTTT. It is translated as CASRRVLAGSVDTQYF.

The rearrangement links TRBV7-9 to TRBJ2-6; 7 bases are a match to TRBD1. The CDR3 totals 17 residues. CDR1 is SEHNR and CDR2 is FQNEAQ in the germline V gene (reference sequence). J gave up 1 base and V 11 bases, and 14 bases lay outside the gene matches. The CDR3 sequence is CASWTGRPRSGANVLTF. The CDR3 DNA follows: TGTGCCTCTTGGACAGGACGGCCTCGATCTGGGGCCAACGTCCTGACTTTC.

The sample holds a few counts of this clone. The J gene is TRBJ2-2, the V gene TRBV2, with TRBD1 as a possible D gene (5 bases). CDR1 and CDR2 (germline): SNHLY, FYNNEI. The V gene lost 3 bases and the J gene lost 7 bases, with 12 bases spanning the gap. The CDR3 is 14 residues long. Here the CDR3 reads CASSEQGMGGELFF. DNA of the CDR3: TGTGCCAGCAGTGAGCAGGGTATGGGCGGGGAGCTGTTTTTT.

This chain uses TRBV15 with TRBJ2-3, with unresolved D. Trimming stripped 1 base from V and 5 bases from J, with 4 bases between. Germline V lookup: CDR1 LNHNV, CDR2 YYDKDF (reference sequence). This CDR3 is built from 12 residues. The CDR3 coding sequence is TGTGCCACCAGCAGAGCCAGAGATACGCAGTATTTT. Protein: CATSRARDTQYF.

The chain uses TRBV19 and TRBJ1-4; D is undetermined. The V gene's germline CDR1 is LNHDA and CDR2 SQIVND (reference sequence). This CDR3 has 15 amino acids. Trimming took off 4 bases at V and 0 bases at J, with 9 bases between the two ends. The CDR3 spells CASSRAVATNEKLFF. The CDR3 region has the DNA TGTGCCAGTAGTAGGGCGGTTGCAACTAATGAAAAACTGTTTTTT.

The chain carries TRBV7-9 and TRBJ2-1; a possible D gene is TRBD2 (6 bases). Germline values: CDR1 SEHNR, CDR2 FQNEAQ (reference sequence). V lost 5 bases and J lost 9, with 20 bases in between. This CDR3 spans 15 amino acids. The CDR3 DNA follows: TGTGCCAGCAGCCTCGGGACTCCTATGTTTCGTGAGCAGTTCTTC. Its translation is CASSLGTPMFREQFF.

The chain links TRBV30 to TRBJ2-7; D may be TRBD1 (8 bases). Per the germline V gene, CDR1 is GTSNPN and CDR2 is SVGIG (reference sequence). Trimming pared 0 bases from V and 0 bases from J, leaving 15 bases between. The CDR3 extends over 16 amino acids. CDR3 sequence: CAWSVQGGQSSYEQYF. CDR3 bases: TGTGCCTGGAGTGTACAGGGGGGGCAGAGCTCCTACGAGCAGTACTTC.

This clone was counted only a few times. The rearrangement joins TRBV4-1 to TRBJ2-5, with 10 bases matching TRBD2. After removal of 0 bases from V and 3 bases from J, the junction contained 13 bases not matched to a gene. Germline values: CDR1 MGHRA, CDR2 YSYEKL. The CDR3 runs 19 residues. CDR3 residues: CASSQEYGASGSYKETQYF. DNA of the CDR3: TGCGCCAGCAGCCAAGAATATGGGGCTAGCGGGAGTTATAAAGAGACCCAGTACTTC.